This T cell receptor (beta chain) is from a study of control samples from healthy donors and cancer patients (dated by TCRdb to 2019 to 2021). As regards this clone: Its antigen is currently not known. Per-base qualities were not stored, and no clone one base away is much larger.

Library creation used the immunoSEQ multiplex PCR assay. Not all clones reach the TCRdb copy of this immuneACCESS table, which keeps in-frame sequences only. Checked studies attribute under half of the gap to unresolved V genes and leave the rest unexplained. The sample yields 95,000 to 150,000 clones; more than 70% were counted once. The ten largest clones represent about 2.7% of the sample. CDR1 and CDR2 (LNHDA, SQIVND) derive from the germline V gene (reference sequence). V loses 5 bases of germline sequence and J loses 6 bases, and the interval between the two ends is 14 bases. The CDR3 goes from the cysteine to the phenylalanine over 14 residues. Solely the CDR3 DNA is kept, with 42 bases framed from the first base.

Source material: blood. The chain links TRBV19 with TRBJ2-1, with the D gene tentatively TRBD1 or TRBD2, based on 5 matching bases in each. This TCR was sampled from a man aged 60 to 69 in good health. The nucleotide sequence reads as follows: TGTGCCAGTAGTCGGGGCGCGGTCGTCAATGAGCAGTTCTTC. Translation gives CASSRGAVVNEQFF.